A single sample gave rise to the 30 T cell receptor beta chains below, sequenced in a study of OX40 agonist ivuxolimab in advanced cancers. Assay: immunoSEQ multiplex PCR; the TCRdb copy retains only in-frame clones and omits some. There are about 120,000 clones in the sample; 80% to 90% occur only once, and more than 0.45% lies in the top ten. Material: CD4+ or CD8+ T cells sorted from blood, obtained in a trial of the OX40 agonist ivuxolimab. These receptors were taken from an adult with an advanced solid tumor such as melanoma, head and neck, liver or kidney cancer.

The rearrangement uses TRBV6-5 and TRBJ1-1; D possibly corresponds to TRBD1 (5 bases). With 6 bases removed from V and 5 bases from J, the gap between germline ends came to 13 bases. The CDR3 length is 13 residues. Germline CDR1 is MNHEY and CDR2 is SVGAGI. The CDR3 region has the DNA TGTGCCAGCAGAATGCCGGGGCGGACTGAAGCTTTCTTT. This encodes CASRMPGRTEAFF.

The rearrangement links TRBV5-5 to TRBJ2-2; D is undetermined. V lost 0 bases, J lost 7 bases, and 7 bases lay in between. There are 13 residues in the CDR3. The V gene's germline CDR1 is SGHKS and CDR2 YYEKEE (reference sequence). This CDR3 is CASSLVRNGELFF. DNA of the CDR3: TGTGCCAGCAGCTTGGTCCGTAACGGGGAGCTGTTTTTT.

A note on this clone: This CDR3 is also generated by other DNA sequences in the sample. The CDR3 loop reads CASSPRQGSYEQYF. The CDR3 nucleotides are TGTGCCAGCAGCCCCCGACAGGGGAGCTACGAGCAGTACTTC. The chain recombines TRBV7-2 with TRBJ2-7; TRBD1 matches 8 bases. The trim removed 5 bases at V and 3 bases at J, leaving 6 bases unmatched. The CDR3 runs 14 residues. Germline values: CDR1 SGHTA, CDR2 FQGNSA.

The rearrangement links TRBV10-3 to TRBJ1-5, with D possibly being TRBD1 (6 bases). Trimming took off 4 bases at V and 7 bases at J, with 14 bases between the two ends. The germline gives CDR1 ENHRY, CDR2 SYGVKD. The CDR3 length is 14 residues. The CDR3 loop is CAISGGTMLQPQHF. CDR3 nucleotides: TGTGCCATCAGTGGAGGGACAATGTTACAGCCCCAGCATTTT.

This clone appeared once. The chain carries TRBV11-2 and TRBJ1-1, with TRBD1 as a possible D gene (6 bases). Germline assignment: CDR1 SGHAT and CDR2 FQNNGV. The CDR3 has 15 amino acids. Deletions cut 5 bases from V and 4 bases from J, with 17 bases between. The CDR3, as DNA: TGTGCCAGCAGCCCTAAAGTCGGGGGCCTCACTGAAGCTTTCTTT. Amino acids: CASSPKVGGLTEAFF. The full variable domain, in which reference TRBV11-2 and TRBJ1-1 provide the parts outside the CDR3, is EAGVAQSPRYKIIEKRQSVAFWCNPISGHATLYWYQQILGQGPKLLIQFQNNGVVDDSQLPKDRFSAERLKGVDSTLKIQPAKLEDSAVYLCASSPKVGGLTEAFFGQGTRLTVV.

The V call is TRBV18, the J call TRBJ2-3; D is undetermined. This CDR3 region has 13 residues. The V end was cut by 1 base, the J end by 0 bases, with 2 bases between. Germline assignment: CDR1 KGHSH and CDR2 LQKENI. Here the CDR3 DNA reads TGTGCCAGCTCACCACTAAGCACAGATACGCAGTATTTT. It is translated as CASSPLSTDTQYF.

V and J are TRBV7-2 and TRBJ1-1; D remains ambiguous. Germline lookup yields CDR1 SGHTA and CDR2 FQGNSA. This CDR3 is built from 14 residues. Trimming took off 5 bases at V and 0 bases at J, with 10 bases between the two ends. CDR3 DNA sequence: TGTGCCAGCAGCCCGGCGGGGTTGAACACTGAAGCTTTCTTT. This codes for CASSPAGLNTEAFF.

This chain links TRBV10-3 with TRBJ2-1; a weak D match, TRBD1 (6 bases). The V and J ends lost 6 bases and 2 bases respectively, with 11 bases between them. Germline CDR1 is ENHRY and CDR2 is SYGVKD. The CDR3 has 14 residues. CDR3 protein: CAIRQGPTYNEQFF. The CDR3 nucleotides read TGTGCCATCAGGCAGGGGCCCACCTACAATGAGCAGTTCTTC.

The rearrangement joins TRBV5-4 to TRBJ2-7; 7 nucleotides match TRBD1. The CDR3 has 14 amino acids. Germline V gene lookup returns CDR1 SGHNT and CDR2 YYREEE (reference sequence). With 2 bases clipped from V and 2 bases from J, the junction kept 4 bases outside the gene matches. The DNA for the CDR3 is TGTGCCAGCAGCTTAGGGACAGTTCCCTACGAGCAGTACTTC. As protein: CASSLGTVPYEQYF.

This chain joins TRBV28 and TRBJ1-3, with 12 nucleotides matching TRBD1. The CDR3 spans 14 residues. The V gene's germline CDR1 is MDHEN and CDR2 SYDVKM. V dropped 4 bases and J dropped 8; count of bases not matched to a gene: 3. CDR3 bases: TGTGCCAGCAGTTCGGGACAGGGGGCGGACACCATATATTTT. Protein sequence: CASSSGQGADTIYF.

This rearrangement joins TRBV11-3 to TRBJ2-7; D call uncertain. V dropped 1 base and J dropped 7 bases, with 8 bases sitting between them. The CDR3 totals 12 residues. Germline V gene data show CDR1 as SGHNT and CDR2 as YENEEA. In DNA, the CDR3 is TGTGCCAGCAGCTTAGGGGCAGATGAGCAGTACTTC. This translates into CASSLGADEQYF.

The V and J genes are TRBV6-1 and TRBJ2-7, with TRBD2 matching over 8 bases. In germline, CDR1 is MNHNS, CDR2 SASEGT. The CDR3 loop spans 15 amino acids. Trimming took 2 bases from V and 3 from J; bases not matched to a gene: 6. In DNA, the CDR3 is TGTGCCAGCAGTGAACTCCCTAGCGGGTACTACGAGCAGTACTTC. It specifies CASSELPSGYYEQYF.

This clone has just a few counts. Here the CDR3 reads CASSLVWQGNQPQHF. CDR3 nucleotides: TGTGCCAGCAGCTTAGTCTGGCAGGGGAACCAGCCCCAGCATTTT. The chain recombines TRBV7-2 with TRBJ1-5; D perhaps matches TRBD1 (6 bases). Germline CDR1 is SGHTA and CDR2 is FQGNSA. The CDR3 spans 15 residues. V was shortened by 1 base and J by 7 bases, with 14 bases between the two germline ends.

Comment on this clone: An end of the junction does not agree with germline; a read error may underlie this. V and J are TRBV28 and TRBJ1-1, with TRBD1 as a possible D gene (5 bases). The CDR3 is 12 residues long. Looked up from germline, CDR1 is MDHEN and CDR2 is SYDVKM. The CDR3 DNA sequence: TGTGCCAGCACCACCCCGGCCGGGGGGGGGATCTTT. Translating it yields CASTTPAGGGIF. Combining the CDR3 with reference TRBV28 and TRBJ1-1 gives the whole variable domain DVKVTQSSRYLVKRTGEKVFLECVQDMDHENMFWYRQDPGLGLRLIYFSYDVKMKEKGDIPEGYSVSREKKERFSLILESASTNQTSMYLCASTTPAGGGIFGQGTRLTVV.

The chain joins TRBV5-4 to TRBJ1-5; 10 bases line up with TRBD1. With 4 bases clipped from V and 0 bases from J, the junction kept 13 bases outside the gene matches. CDR3 size: 19 residues. Germline V lookup: CDR1 SGHNT, CDR2 YYREEE (reference sequence). CDR3 DNA sequence: TGTGCCAGCAGCCTACAGACCGGACAGGGGGTTTATAGCAATCAGCCCCAGCATTTT. Its translation: CASSLQTGQGVYSNQPQHF.

The CDR3 loop is CASRERGRGETQYF. DNA of the CDR3: TGTGCCAGCAGAGAGCGGGGCCGGGGGGAGACCCAGTACTTC. The chain uses TRBV28 and TRBJ2-5, with TRBD2 matching over 7 bases. Germline CDR1 reads MDHEN; CDR2 reads SYDVKM. There are 14 residues in the CDR3. Unmatched junction bases numbered 9, after V lost 6 bases and J lost 5 bases.

The genes are TRBV19 and TRBJ2-2; possible D gene TRBD2, 5 bases. Trimming took 7 bases from V and 6 from J, leaving 21 bases between them. Per germline, CDR1 LNHDA and CDR2 SQIVND (reference sequence). CDR3 size: 16 residues. In nucleotides, the CDR3 is TGTGCCAGTATTCCCACTGGGCAGCGGAGAGCCGGGGAGCTGTTTTTT. This translates into CASIPTGQRRAGELFF.

The chain links TRBV7-6 to TRBJ2-1; 13 bases are shared with TRBD2. Germline V gene data show CDR1 as SGHVS and CDR2 as FNYEAQ. The V segment lost 0 bases and the J segment 9 bases; nucleotides outside the gene matches: 5. CDR3 length equals 16 residues. CDR3 protein: CASSLATSGGLVEQFF. CDR3 bases: TGTGCCAGCAGCTTAGCGACTAGCGGGGGGCTGGTTGAGCAGTTCTTC.

The gene calls are TRBV27 and TRBJ2-7, with 8 bases identical to TRBD1. The CDR3 contains 15 residues. CDR1 and CDR2 from the germline V gene are MNHEY and SMNVEV (reference sequence). Unmatched junction bases numbered 9, after V lost 5 bases and J lost 3 bases. The CDR3, as DNA: TGTGCCAGCAGTCGAGGCCGGGACAGGCTCTACGAGCAGTACTTC. Its translation is CASSRGRDRLYEQYF.

The V gene is TRBV30, the J gene TRBJ2-7, with D unclear. The CDR3 consists of 15 residues. Per germline, CDR1 GTSNPN and CDR2 SVGIG (reference sequence). The V end was cut by 0 bases, the J end by 4 bases, with 16 bases between. The CDR3 sequence is CAWSVPDHLGYEQYF. Here the CDR3 DNA reads TGTGCCTGGAGTGTACCCGACCACCTGGGGTACGAGCAGTACTTC.

The V call is TRBV7-2, the J call TRBJ2-2, with TRBD1 matching over 9 bases. From germline, CDR1 is SGHTA and CDR2 FQGNSA. Trimming at V came to 4 bases and at J to 6 bases, leaving 6 bases not matched to a gene. The CDR3 sequence is 15 residues long. CDR3 loop: CASSSGTGLSGELFF. DNA for the CDR3: TGTGCCAGCAGCTCCGGGACAGGGCTTTCCGGGGAGCTGTTTTTT.

This clone was detected only a few times. V is TRBV5-1 and J is TRBJ2-7, with D possibly being TRBD1 (5 bases). V lost 4 bases and J 6 bases, leaving 17 bases between the germline ends. Germline V lookup: CDR1 SGHRS, CDR2 YFSETQ. CDR3 length: 14 amino acids. CDR3 amino acids: CASSDSSRAGEQYF. The CDR3 region has the DNA TGCGCCAGCAGCGACTCATCCAGGGCTGGCGAGCAGTACTTC.

The count of this clone is one. The chain carries TRBV6-5 and TRBJ2-2; maybe TRBD1 (5 bases). This CDR3 region has 16 residues. Germline V gene sequence: CDR1 MNHEY, CDR2 SVGAGI. V was cut by 0 bases and J by 5 bases, with 13 bases left in between. CDR3 region: CASSYSGRAVTGELFF. The CDR3 region has the DNA TGTGCCAGCAGTTACTCAGGCAGGGCGGTGACCGGGGAGCTGTTTTTT.

J is TRBJ2-7 and V is TRBV5-6; a possible D gene is TRBD1 (6 bases). Trimming took off 0 bases at V and 4 bases at J, with 14 bases between the two ends. The CDR3 runs 15 residues. The germline V gene encodes CDR1 SGHDT and CDR2 YYEEEE. The chain's CDR3 is CASSLEPDSQYEQYF. The CDR3 DNA follows: TGTGCCAGCAGCTTGGAGCCGGACAGCCAATACGAGCAGTACTTC.

The CDR3 DNA reads TGTGCCTCCACCCCCGGGACAGCTTCGAACACAGATACGCAGTATTTT. It yields the protein CASTPGTASNTDTQYF. The chain joins TRBV7-9 to TRBJ2-3; 7 nucleotides line up with TRBD1. V was clipped by 11 bases and J by 2 bases; unmatched bases: 16. Germline V CDR1 and CDR2: SEHNR, FQNEAQ (reference sequence). The CDR3 totals 16 residues.

The chain has TRBV30 and TRBJ1-2; 9 nucleotides line up with TRBD1. The germline V gene has CDR1 GTSNPN and CDR2 SVGIG (reference sequence). The V and J ends lost 3 bases and 8 bases, in that order; junction bases with no gene match: 7. This CDR3 comprises 13 residues. As DNA, the CDR3 is TGTGCCTGGAGATCGACAGGGGGGGGAGGCTACACCTTC. Translating it yields CAWRSTGGGGYTF.

This chain connects TRBV4-1 to TRBJ2-1, with TRBD1 matching 9 bases. From germline, CDR1 is MGHRA and CDR2 YSYEKL. This CDR3 comprises 13 residues. V trimming: 1 base; J trimming: 10 bases; junction bases outside the gene matches: 2. The CDR3 region has the DNA TGCGCCAGCAGCCAAGTCGGGACAGGGGAGCAGTTCTTC. It encodes CASSQVGTGEQFF.

The genes are TRBV28 and TRBJ2-7, with 8 bases identical to TRBD2. The CDR3 length is 15 residues. Germline CDR1 reads MDHEN; CDR2 reads SYDVKM. Unmatched junction bases numbered 8, after V lost 5 bases and J lost 2 bases. The CDR3 protein is CASSTRRGGTYEQYF. The CDR3 nucleotides are TGTGCCAGCAGTACCCGTCGGGGGGGGACCTACGAGCAGTACTTC.

The chain is built from TRBV15 and TRBJ2-7; D unresolved. Germline V gene lookup returns CDR1 LNHNV and CDR2 YYDKDF (reference sequence). The ends were cut back, 2 bases at V and 3 bases at J, with 14 bases in the middle. The length of the CDR3 is 15 residues. The chain's CDR3 is CATSRRAPEDYEQYF. DNA for the CDR3: TGTGCCACCAGCAGACGAGCTCCTGAGGACTACGAGCAGTACTTC.

This chain connects TRBV29-1 to TRBJ2-7; D could derive from TRBD1 or TRBD2 (5 bases each). V was pared by 2 bases and J by 2 bases, with 19 bases between. Germline V CDR1 and CDR2: SQVTM, ANQGSEA. The CDR3 covers 16 residues. As DNA, the CDR3 is TGCAGCGTTGAAAGGGTCGGGGCTGGACGGACCTACGAGCAGTACTTC. It is translated as CSVERVGAGRTYEQYF.